The sequence of this T cell receptor beta chain was determined in a study of blood T cells in healthy people across ages (dated by TCRdb to the mid-2010s). Regarding the study in general: In model experiments, roughly one uniquely barcoded TCR beta cDNA molecule per two T cells was captured by template switching. Using deep sequencing normalized with unique cDNA molecular identifiers, the study measured how TCR beta repertoire diversity changes with age. The donors were divided into four age groups: young (average around 17 years), middle-aged (almost 40), aged (approximately 64) and long-lived (82). The study analyzed two additional independent replicas of 1 million unique cDNA reads from the same blood draw for two donors, one aged 18 to 30 and one aged 80 or older. Study-wide findings and limitations: As age increased, observed TCR beta diversity per million T cells dropped in a roughly linear way, and a significant reduction was already evident by age 40. Since profiling was done on bulk unsorted PBMCs, naive and antigen-experienced compartments could not be conclusively compared. Because the CMV infection status of the donors was unknown, age-related changes in expanded clonotypes may potentially have been confounded. Compared with the aged group, the long-lived group had more naive CD4+ T cells, fewer expanded clones and increased TCR diversity, suggesting age selection. Observed TCR beta diversity correlated strongly with the percentage of naive T cells measured by flow cytometry. Estimates of total diversity based on one million sequenced T cells were considered lower bounds and underestimates.

The roughly 39 donors, aged about 6 to 95 years, were systemically healthy Caucasian individuals from Russia. Each donor gave ten milliliters of peripheral blood, drawn into EDTA-treated Vacutainer tubes. PBMCs were isolated by Ficoll-Paque density-gradient centrifugation, with at least 6.5 million obtained per sample. Total RNA was extracted from PBMCs with Trizol reagent, with at least 6 micrograms obtained per sample. The percentages of naive CD45RAhigh/CD27high T cells were determined by flow cytometry on a PBMC aliquot from every donor. The library relied on 5' RACE. Sequencing instrument: Illumina HiSeq 2500. A second PCR of about 6 to 12 cycles was run with a J-beta primer mix and a sample-barcoded 5' primer. A template-switch 5' adaptor carrying 12 random nucleotides introduced a unique molecular identifier onto each TCR beta cDNA molecule. Each sample yielded at least 3 million CDR3-containing paired-end reads. The Mint cDNA synthesis kit, primed by a TRBC-specific oligonucleotide, was used to synthesize first-strand cDNA from all RNA. Following uracil-DNA glycosylase treatment, a first 18-cycle PCR with universal primers M1SS and BC2_uni_R was performed on all cDNA. From the authors' description of their analysis: For normalization, 1 million high-quality reads, each with a distinct molecular identifier, were randomly selected from each sample. Instead of being binned into consensus sequences, reads with shared molecular identifiers were discarded. CDR3 identification, clonotype clustering and error correction used MiTCR with a Q25 quality threshold and the strictest error-elimination algorithm. A nonparametric unseen species model with Euler transformation was used to estimate a lower bound on total TCR beta diversity. TCRdb reworked the public reads: Q25 trimming with fastp, MiXCR clone assembly, productive beta chains retained. Entries that share a CDR3 protein sequence are merged under the most common genes and DNA. The V and J calls were determined by TCRdb, not by the authors. The sample profile shows over a million distinct CDR3 sequences; approximately 25% of them were found once. The ten largest clones take up about 0.72% of the sample.

As for this clonotype: Its recognized antigen is unknown. Per-base quality was not reported, and no clone a single base away is much larger than it.

The sample was also reused in another study, on T cells of mothers and their children. As the second study states: Donors were nine systemically healthy Caucasian individuals: three mothers and their six children. cDNA synthesis consumed the entire amount of extracted RNA, loaded at 1.5 ug RNA in each 15 ul reaction. In the second PCR, the M1S primer added sample barcodes and 2-4 random nucleotides. Over 8 million TCR beta CDR3 reads came from each mother, compared with approximately 3 million reads from each child. Thymic selection similarly shapes TCR recombination output in related and unrelated pairs, with minor effect from inherited differences. Normalized repertoire overlap in related mother-child pairs was always slightly higher than in unrelated mother-child pairs, but the difference was never significant. With a sensitivity of about 100 clones per million clonotypes, no persistent microchimeric T cell clones were detected. To look for features that set related mother-child pairs apart from unrelated individuals, the researchers ran deep NGS to compare the TCR beta repertoires of mothers and children. Mothers averaged roughly 40 +/- 4 years of age and children averaged 11 +/- 4 years. After adapters were ligated using NEBNext reagents, the libraries underwent 100+100 nt paired-end sequencing on an Illumina HiSeq 2000. To prevent cross-contamination, the mother and child libraries were prepared one month apart and sequenced in separate runs. For each donor, between about 500,000 and 2,100,000 distinct TCR beta clonotypes were identified. Naive TCR beta clonotypes were estimated from low-frequency clonotypes matched to each donor's FACS-determined naive share, without sorting.

The clonotype originates from a girl aged 2-15 years in good health. The sample comprised blood.

The DNA is as follows: TGTGCCAGCAGCTTACAGCTAACTGGAAACACCATATATTTT. The translation is CASSLQLTGNTIYF. The receptor chain draws on TRBV7-2 and TRBJ1-3; no D gene is confidently identified. As encoded in the germline V gene, CDR1 is SGHTA while CDR2 is FQGNSA. V is shortened by 2 bases, J by 2 bases, and the region joining them spans 7 bases. The CDR3 goes from the cysteine to the phenylalanine over 14 residues. Here the CDR3 DNA is all that survives: 42 bases in frame from base 1.